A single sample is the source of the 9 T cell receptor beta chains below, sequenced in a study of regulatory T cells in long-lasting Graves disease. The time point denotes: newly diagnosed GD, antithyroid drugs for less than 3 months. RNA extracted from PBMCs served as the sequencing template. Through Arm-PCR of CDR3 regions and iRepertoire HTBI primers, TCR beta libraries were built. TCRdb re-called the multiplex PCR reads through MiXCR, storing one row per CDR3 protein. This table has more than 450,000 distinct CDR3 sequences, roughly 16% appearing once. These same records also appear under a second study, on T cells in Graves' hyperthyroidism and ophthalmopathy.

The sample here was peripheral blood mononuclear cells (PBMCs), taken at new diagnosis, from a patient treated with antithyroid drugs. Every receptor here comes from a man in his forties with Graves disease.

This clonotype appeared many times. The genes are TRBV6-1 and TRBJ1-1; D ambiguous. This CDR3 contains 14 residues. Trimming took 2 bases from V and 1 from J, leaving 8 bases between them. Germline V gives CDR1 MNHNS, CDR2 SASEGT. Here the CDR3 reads CASSEITANTEAFF. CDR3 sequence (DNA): TGTGCCAGCAGTGAAATAACAGCGAACACTGAAGCTTTCTTT.

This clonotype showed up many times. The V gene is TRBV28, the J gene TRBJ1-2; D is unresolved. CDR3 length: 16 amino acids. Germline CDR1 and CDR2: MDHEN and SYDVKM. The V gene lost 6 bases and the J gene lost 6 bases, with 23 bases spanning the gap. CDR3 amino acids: CASSPSFGRAKDGYTF. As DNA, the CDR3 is TGTGCCAGCAGCCCCTCCTTCGGTAGGGCTAAAGATGGCTACACCTTC.

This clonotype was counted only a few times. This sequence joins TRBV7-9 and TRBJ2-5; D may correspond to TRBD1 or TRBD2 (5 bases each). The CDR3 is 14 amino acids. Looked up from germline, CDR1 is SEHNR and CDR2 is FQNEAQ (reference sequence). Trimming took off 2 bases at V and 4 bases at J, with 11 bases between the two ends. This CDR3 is CASSLLGVSETQYF. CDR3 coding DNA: TGTGCCAGCAGCTTATTGGGGGTATCAGAGACCCAGTACTTC.

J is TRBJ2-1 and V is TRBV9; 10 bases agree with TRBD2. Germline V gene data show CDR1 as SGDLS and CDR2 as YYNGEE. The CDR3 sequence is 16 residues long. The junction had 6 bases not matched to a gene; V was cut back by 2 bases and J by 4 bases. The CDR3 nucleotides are TGTGCCAGCAGCGTCGGACTAGCGGAGATATACAATGAGCAGTTCTTC. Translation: CASSVGLAEIYNEQFF.

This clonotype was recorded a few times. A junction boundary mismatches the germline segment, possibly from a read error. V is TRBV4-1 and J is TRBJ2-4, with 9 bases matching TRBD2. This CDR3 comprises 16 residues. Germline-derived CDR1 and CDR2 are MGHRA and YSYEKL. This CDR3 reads CASSPTSGGAKNIQYF. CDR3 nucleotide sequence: TGTGCCAGCAGCCCGACTAGCGGAGGAGCCAAAAACATTCAGTACTTC.

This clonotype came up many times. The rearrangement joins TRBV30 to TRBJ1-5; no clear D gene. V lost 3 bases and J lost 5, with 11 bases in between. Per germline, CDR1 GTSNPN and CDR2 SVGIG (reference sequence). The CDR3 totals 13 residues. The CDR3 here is CAWRAGSHQPQHF. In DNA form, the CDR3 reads TGTGCCTGGAGGGCAGGCAGTCATCAGCCCCAGCATTTT. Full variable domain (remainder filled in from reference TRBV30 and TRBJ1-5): SQTIHQWPATLVQPVGSPLSLECTVEGTSNPNLYWYRQAAGRGLQLLFYSVGIGQISSEVPQNLSASRPQDRQFILSSKKLLLSDSGFYLCAWRAGSHQPQHFGDGTRLSIL.

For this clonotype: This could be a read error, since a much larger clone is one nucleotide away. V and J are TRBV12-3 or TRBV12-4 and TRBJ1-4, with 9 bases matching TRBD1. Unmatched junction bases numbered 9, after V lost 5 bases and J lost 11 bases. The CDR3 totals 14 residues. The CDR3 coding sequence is TGTGCCAGCAGTCCGACAGGGGGGTTGTTGAAACTGTTTTTT. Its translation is CASSPTGGLLKLFF.

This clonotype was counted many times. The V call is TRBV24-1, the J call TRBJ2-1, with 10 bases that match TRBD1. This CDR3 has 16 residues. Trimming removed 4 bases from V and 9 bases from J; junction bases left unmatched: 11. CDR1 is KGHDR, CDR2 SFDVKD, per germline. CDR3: CATSDPAGTGVGEQFF. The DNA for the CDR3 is TGTGCCACCAGTGACCCCGCCGGGACAGGGGTAGGTGAGCAGTTCTTC.

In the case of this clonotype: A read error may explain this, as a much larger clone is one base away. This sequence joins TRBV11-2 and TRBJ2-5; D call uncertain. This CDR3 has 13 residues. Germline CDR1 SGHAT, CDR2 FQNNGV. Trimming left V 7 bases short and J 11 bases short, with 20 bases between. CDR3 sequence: CASIPPAGNEQYF. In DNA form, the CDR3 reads TGTGCCAGCATTCCCCCCGCTGGGAATGAGCAGTACTTC.